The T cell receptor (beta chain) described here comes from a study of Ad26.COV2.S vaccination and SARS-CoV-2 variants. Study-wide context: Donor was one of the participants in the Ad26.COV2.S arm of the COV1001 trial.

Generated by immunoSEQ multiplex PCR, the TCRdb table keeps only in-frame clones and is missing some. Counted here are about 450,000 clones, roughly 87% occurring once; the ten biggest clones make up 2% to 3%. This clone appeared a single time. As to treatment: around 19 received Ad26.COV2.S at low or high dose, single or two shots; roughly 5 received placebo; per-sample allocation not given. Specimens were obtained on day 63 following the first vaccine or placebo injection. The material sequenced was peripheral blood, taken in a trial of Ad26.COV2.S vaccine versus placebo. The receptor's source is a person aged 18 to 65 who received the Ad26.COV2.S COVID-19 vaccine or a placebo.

The CDR3: CSVDGRGGFTDTQYF. The CDR3 region has the DNA TGCAGCGTTGATGGTCGGGGCGGTTTCACAGATACGCAGTATTTT. The rearrangement joins TRBV29-1 to TRBJ2-3; either TRBD1 or TRBD2 may supply D (5 bases each). V lost 3 bases, J lost 2 bases, and 15 bases lay in between. The CDR3 has 15 amino acids. Germline V CDR1 and CDR2: SQVTM, ANQGSEA.